The entry below describes one TCR beta chain. This sample stems from a study of blood T cells in healthy people across ages. With a J-beta primer mix and a sample-barcoded 5' primer, a second PCR ran about 6 to 11 cycles. MiXCR, applied by TCRdb to the 5' RACE reads, yields one record per CDR3 protein. The table lists 1.6 million or so distinct CDR3 sequences, about 31% of them singletons. The specimen sequenced was blood. This sequence originates from a woman younger than 45 in good health.

CDR3 DNA: TGCGCCAGCAGCGCCAAGGGGACCGCTAGGGTGTACAATGAGCAGTTCTTC. Its translation is CASSAKGTARVYNEQFF. The V gene is TRBV5-1, the J gene TRBJ2-1, with D perhaps TRBD1 or TRBD2 (5 bases each). V dropped 4 bases and J dropped 4 bases, with 21 bases sitting between them. Germline assignment: CDR1 SGHRS and CDR2 YFSETQ. This CDR3 is 17 amino acids long.